This TCR beta chain is from a study of cytomegalovirus exposure and HLA in healthy donors (dated 2017 in TCRdb). In the study overall: In an earlier analysis of 450 to 750 of the donors, around 300 Gb of sequence data and 100 million or so unique TCR beta sequences from 150 million to 200 million T cells were reported. Genome-wide SNP genotypes for about 60% of the 666 donors were used in a later genetic analysis, which treated that subset as a discovery cohort. Across 398 genotyped donors of the cohort, an average of roughly 250,000 unique TCR beta nucleotide sequences per donor were sequenced, and 15% to 20% of those sequences were non-productive. Typing coverage varied by locus: roughly 629-630 donors for A, B, C, DRB1 and DQB1; around 560 for DQA1; about 590 for DPA1; 400 to 480 for DPB1. Several DR-DQ haplotypes were handled as single units for association and clustering, since linkage in the cohort was strong. In a later analysis, previously published TCR beta repertoires from 550 to 750 donors were re-analyzed and high-resolution HLA genotyping was added so that TCR occurrence patterns could be studied. Every repertoire in the discovery cohort had been generated on one and the same sequencing platform. Donor age, sex, ethnicity and CMV serostatus were compiled alongside the repertoire data. An earlier analysis of 500 to 750 of the donors applied high-throughput TCR beta sequencing to assess whether each TCR beta V gene segment acted as functional or pseudogenic. About 280 gigabases of sequencing data and approximately 91 million unique TCR sequences made up an early release that covered nearly 650 HLA-typed donors. The study used immunosequencing to profile the T cell repertoires of hundreds of subjects and linked those repertoires to cytomegalovirus serostatus. The study was designed to test whether signatures of past pathogen exposure could be identified by cataloging public T cell receptors. In addition to the first cohort of 650 to 800 subjects, a separate validation cohort of 120 different subjects was used. Both class I and class II loci were covered by HLA typing, at four-digit resolution. Rather than drawing on any new phenotypic data, the later analysis identified candidate immune exposures from TCR beta sequences and the way those sequences occurred across donors. The study combined high-throughput TCR immunosequencing, statistical association of individual TCRs with disease status, and machine learning to predict cytomegalovirus infection status. Among the roughly 370 genotyped donors, around 79% belonged to the genetic ancestry cluster associated with self-reported Caucasian donors. General study outcomes and caveats: Because some donors lacked HLA typing at each locus, the association tests relied only on the typed subset. In a later analysis, 16,951 TCR beta sequences were associated with specific HLA alleles at a false discovery rate of 0.05. The only immune exposure information available for the cohort was CMV serostatus. According to a later genetic analysis, donors in an Asian-associated ancestry cluster had fewer N-insertions in productive TCRs than the approximately 630-donor mean. A further reported finding was that TCR beta sequences accurately predicted the HLA-A and HLA-B alleles for most subjects in the first cohort. According to the authors, the approach could potentially be generalized to other disease states and immunological phenotypes. Correlated functional status among segregating V segments might be attributable to linkage disequilibrium, but an unknown experimental factor could not be ruled out. The classifier was reported to diagnose cytomegalovirus status with high specificity and sensitivity in both the original and validation cohorts. In this cohort, only TCR beta chains were sequenced, and detectable features were limited by the absence of alpha or paired-chain data. A group of highly shared sequence variants was considered likely to be a technical artifact of the sequencing pipeline. In a later genetic analysis, a missense DCLRE1C variant was associated with V-gene and J-gene trimming of TCR beta chains, and the association was replicated in an independent cohort. The earlier analysis of almost 600 of the donors excluded about 16 rarely observed V segments, including chromosome 9 orphons, because counts were too low. Roughly uniform sequencing depth across donors was assumed in presence/absence analyses, although this assumption may not hold. In a later analysis, HLA-associated TCR beta chains showed more clonal expansion and lower generation probabilities than non-associated chains that were equally common. Most TCR sequences were seen in very few donors, while some public TCRs were found in many individuals. Assigning TCR associations to individual alleles was difficult when HLA alleles, especially DR and DQ, strongly co-occurred. Broadly in line with IMGT annotations, most TCR beta V segments showed up in productive rearrangements about 90% or about 30% of the time in an earlier analysis of under 700 of the donors. In vitro tests confirmed that a few of the cytomegalovirus-associated TCR beta chains recognize cytomegalovirus antigens. According to a later analysis, TCR association rates differed among HLA loci, with DRB1 alleles showing the most associated TCRs and HLA-C alleles showing the fewest. A later analysis found that most CMV-associated TCR beta chains appeared HLA-restricted, with HLA associations seemingly driven largely by CMV exposure. Several of the top co-occurrence clusters appeared to be linked to parvovirus B19, influenza, CMV and Epstein-Barr virus, according to a later analysis. Some IMGT-functional V segments, including TRBV6-2 and TRBV6-3, could not be distinguished by the 87-base-pair reads and were therefore excluded. The study listed 150 to 200 TCR beta chains as associated with cytomegalovirus.

About this clone itself: Its antigen is not yet known. No quality values exist for individual bases; no much larger clone is one base distant.

From the cysteine through the phenylalanine, the CDR3 covers 15 amino acids. Only CDR3 DNA is held: 45 bases, read in frame from base 1. CDR1 and CDR2, per the germline V gene, are MDHEN and SYDVKM. The germline V and J ends show losses of 2 bases and 4 bases respectively, and no gene match explains 7 bases of the junction. Library preparation employed the immunoSEQ multiplex PCR assay. A mixture of 60 forward primers for TCR Vbeta segments and 13 reverse primers for TCR Jbeta segments was used in the multiplex PCR. The CDR3 region of rearranged TCR beta genes was amplified from genomic DNA by a multiplex PCR assay. The Illumina HiSeq System was used to sequence the amplified TCR beta libraries as 87-base-pair reads. On the study's bioinformatics: Across the roughly 670 repertoires, a later analysis counted tens of millions of unique TCR beta chains, some 11 million of which were shared by at least two donors. To remove PCR and sequencing errors, raw reads were error-corrected and collapsed into unique sequences using a nearest-neighbor algorithm that merged closely related sequences. CDR3 sequences were aligned to IMGT reference sequences to assign V, D and J gene segments. For a sequence to be retained, a match of at least six nucleotides was required to both a V gene segment and a J gene segment. A rearrangement was called productive if the CDR3 had no stop codons and remained in frame with V and J, and every other rearrangement was called non-productive. Following IMGT convention, CDR3 was defined as the stretch from the second conserved V-encoded cysteine up to the conserved J-encoded phenylalanine. The earlier analysis of about 590 of the donors excluded sequences that lacked an unambiguous match to a single V gene segment. In an earlier analysis of several hundred of the donors, V segments were called functional above 56.7% productive rearrangements and were called segregating when the between-donor standard deviation exceeded 5%. To diagnose cytomegalovirus status from the catalog of TCR beta chain sequences, a statistical classification framework was built. A later analysis assigned V and J genes by comparing TCR nucleotide sequences with IMGT/GENE-DB human TR gene sequences. In a later analysis, CDR3 sequences and most-parsimonious VDJ recombination scenarios were assigned using the TCRdist pipeline. In a later analysis, each TCR beta chain was defined by its CDR3 amino acid sequence together with its V-gene family, and reads without a unique V-gene family were excluded. In a later analysis, some 600 highly shared, low-generation-probability nucleotide sequences were removed to address suspected cross-contamination and a sequencing artifact. For each public chain, a later analysis derived a clonal expansion index from normalized ranks of inferred template counts within each repertoire. In a later analysis, generation probabilities were computed with a VDJ recombination model fitted to out-of-frame rearrangements, and the resulting probabilities were checked against IGoR. Hypergeometric tests were used in a later analysis to score TCR-TCR, TCR-HLA and TCR-CMV co-occurrence, with a repertoire-size bias correction applied to the TCR pairs. To estimate false discovery rates, a later analysis permuted the HLA or CMV assignments 20 times. A later analysis grouped co-occurring TCRs with DBSCAN, adding TCRdist sequence similarity when clustering within HLA-allele-positive subsets. Repertoires with fewer than 30,000 or more than 120,000 public chains, plus five repertoires with anomalous nucleotide sharing, were excluded from co-occurrence clustering. TCRdb re-hosts the immuneACCESS table, in-frame sequences only. Its copies lack some clones; in the studies checked, an unresolved V gene accounts for under half of them, and the cause for the rest is not known. V and J calls and clone size come straight from that table; D and trimming were deduced from the DNA. The sample records more than 150,000 clones, 84% of which are singletons. The ten largest clones capture around 0.24% of the sample.

The cohort comprised some 680 healthy bone marrow donors. At the time of sampling, all cohort members were nominally healthy, though unrecorded immune exposures were likely present. The donor tested CMV seronegative and was one of the 352 seronegative cohort members. A peripheral blood sample was provided by each donor, and peripheral blood mononuclear cells were used for TCR beta sequencing. The Qiagen DNeasy Blood Extraction Kit was used to extract genomic DNA from the blood cell samples. The V gene is TRBV28 and the J gene is TRBJ2-5; a stretch of 7 junction bases matches TRBD1. Sequencing was done on a sample of PBMCs. The clonotype comes from a boy aged 10-17 years in good health and CMV-seronegative. The nucleotide sequence is given as TGTGCCAGCAGTTTAAGGGGGCCCGGCCCAGAGACCCAGTACTTC. It translates to CASSLRGPGPETQYF.